This T cell receptor (beta chain) appears in the sequencing data of a study of cytomegalovirus exposure and HLA in healthy donors. General study findings and limits: Association of 15,000 to 20,000 TCR beta sequences with HLA alleles was found at 0.05 false discovery rate in a later analysis.

The CDR3 sequence is 15 residues long. The germline V gene encodes CDR1 MNHEY and CDR2 SVGAGI. The trim removed 4 bases at V and 6 bases at J, leaving 5 bases unmatched. Primers for the PCR totalled 60 Vbeta and 13 Jbeta. The repertoire was sequenced with immunoSEQ multiplex PCR; TCRdb's copy has only in-frame clones and lacks some. The sample has some 200,000 clones; around 76% are singletons. Worth noting for this clone: Its antigen remains unknown.

The donors (healthy individuals) were bone marrow donors. The gene calls are TRBV6-5 and TRBJ2-7; 14 bases map to TRBD2. The specimen sequenced was PBMCs. This TCR was sampled from a man aged 18 to 35 in good health and CMV-seronegative. CDR3 amino acids: CASSLGGLAGAEQYF. The CDR3 DNA is TGTGCCAGCAGTTTGGGGGGACTAGCGGGAGCCGAGCAGTACTTC.